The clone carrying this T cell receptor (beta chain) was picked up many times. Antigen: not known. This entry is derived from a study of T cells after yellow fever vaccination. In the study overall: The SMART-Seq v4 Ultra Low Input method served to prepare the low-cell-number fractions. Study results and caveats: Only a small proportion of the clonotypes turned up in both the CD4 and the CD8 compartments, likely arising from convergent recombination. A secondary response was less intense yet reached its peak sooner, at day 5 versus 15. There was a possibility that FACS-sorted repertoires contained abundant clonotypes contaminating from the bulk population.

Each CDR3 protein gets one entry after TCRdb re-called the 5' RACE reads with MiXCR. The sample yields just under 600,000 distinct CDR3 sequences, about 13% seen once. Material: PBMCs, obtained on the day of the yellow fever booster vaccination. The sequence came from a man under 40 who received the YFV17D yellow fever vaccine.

This chain's CDR3 is CASSQAGGAYEQYF. The CDR3 DNA reads as TGTGCCAGCAGCCAAGCAGGGGGAGCCTACGAGCAGTACTTC. The chain employs TRBV7-2 and TRBJ2-7, with 7 bases identical to TRBD1. V lost 5 bases, J lost 2 bases, and 6 bases stayed unmatched. The CDR3 is 14 amino acids. The germline gives CDR1 SGHTA, CDR2 FQGNSA.